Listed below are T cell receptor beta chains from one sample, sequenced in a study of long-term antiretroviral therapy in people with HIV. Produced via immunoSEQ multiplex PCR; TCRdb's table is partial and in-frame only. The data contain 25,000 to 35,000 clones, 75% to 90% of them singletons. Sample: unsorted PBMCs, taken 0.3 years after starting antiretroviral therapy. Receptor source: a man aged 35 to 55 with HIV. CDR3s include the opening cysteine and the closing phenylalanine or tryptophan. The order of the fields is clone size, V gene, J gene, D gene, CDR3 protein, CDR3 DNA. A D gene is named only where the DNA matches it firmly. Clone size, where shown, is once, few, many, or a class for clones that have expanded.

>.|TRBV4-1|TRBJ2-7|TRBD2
CASSQTTSGTYEQYF
TGCGCCAGCAGCCAGACGACTAGCGGGACCTACGAGCAGTACTTC
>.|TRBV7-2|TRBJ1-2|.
CASSLGGGTLGYGYTF
TGTGCCAGCAGCTTAGGGGGGGGGACCTTGGGGTATGGCTACACCTTC
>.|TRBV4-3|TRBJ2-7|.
CASSQDWGEDSSYEQYF
TGCGCCAGCAGCCAAGATTGGGGAGAAGACAGCTCCTACGAGCAGTACTTC
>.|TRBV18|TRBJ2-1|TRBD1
CASSPGTVSNEQFF
TGTGCCAGCTCTCCCGGGACAGTCTCCAATGAGCAGTTCTTC
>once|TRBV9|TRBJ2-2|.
CASSSANTGELFF
TGTGCCAGCAGCTCGGCGAACACCGGGGAGCTGTTTTTT
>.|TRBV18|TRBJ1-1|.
CASSPPVPIMNTEAFF
TGTGCCAGCTCACCACCGGTCCCCATTATGAACACTGAAGCTTTCTTT
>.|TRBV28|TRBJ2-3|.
CASSVTDTQYF
TGTGCCAGCAGTGTGACAGATACGCAGTATTTT
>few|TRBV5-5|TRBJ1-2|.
CASSLDTMRGYTF
TGTGCCAGCAGCTTGGATACGATGCGGGGCTACACCTTC
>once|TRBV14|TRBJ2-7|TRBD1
CASSQMMGQGPYEQYF
TGTGCCAGCAGCCAAATGATGGGACAGGGTCCCTACGAGCAGTACTTC
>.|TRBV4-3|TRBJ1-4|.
CASSQDTELEKLFF
TGCGCCAGCAGCCAAGACACTGAATTGGAAAAACTGTTTTTT
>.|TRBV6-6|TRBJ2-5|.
CASSPGEETQYF
TGTGCCAGCAGCCCGGGGGAAGAGACCCAGTACTTC
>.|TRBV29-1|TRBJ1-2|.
CSVDTQGYYGYTF
TGCAGCGTGGATACACAGGGTTACTATGGCTACACCTTC
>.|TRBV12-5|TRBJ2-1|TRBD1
CASGLGPGQGNEQFF
TGTGCTAGTGGTTTGGGTCCGGGACAGGGCAATGAGCAGTTCTTC
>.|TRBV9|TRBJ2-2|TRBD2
CASRPGAGGRSGELFF
TGTGCCAGCCGCCCAGGAGCGGGGGGGCGAAGCGGGGAGCTGTTTTTT
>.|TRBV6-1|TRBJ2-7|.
CASSEWTSGGQQYF
TGTGCCAGCAGTGAATGGACGTCCGGAGGCCAGCAGTACTTC
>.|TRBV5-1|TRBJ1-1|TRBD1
CASSFRGGNTEAFF
TGCGCCAGCAGCTTCAGGGGGGGTAACACTGAAGCTTTCTTT
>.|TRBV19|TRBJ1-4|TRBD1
CASSPGTGGKLFF
TGTGCCAGTAGTCCTGGGACAGGGGGAAAACTGTTTTTT
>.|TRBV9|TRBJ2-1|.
CASSVGRVYNEQFF
TGTGCCAGCAGCGTAGGCAGGGTTTACAATGAGCAGTTCTTC
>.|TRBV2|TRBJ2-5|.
CASGSPVETQYF
TGTGCCAGCGGATCCCCGGTGGAGACCCAGTACTTC
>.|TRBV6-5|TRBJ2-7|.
CASSYSVRGRNEQYF
TGTGCCAGCAGTTACTCGGTTCGGGGAAGAAACGAGCAGTACTTC
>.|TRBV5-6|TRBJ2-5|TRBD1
CASSLDYLDRGHEQYF
TGTGCCAGCAGCTTGGATTACTTAGACAGGGGGCATGAGCAGTACTTC
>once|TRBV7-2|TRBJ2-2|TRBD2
CASRIAGGHTGELFF
TGTGCCAGCAGGATAGCGGGAGGTCACACCGGGGAGCTGTTTTTT
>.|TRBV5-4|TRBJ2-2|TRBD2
CASSTVTSENTGELFF
TGTGCCAGCAGCACCGTGACTAGCGAGAACACCGGGGAGCTGTTTTTT
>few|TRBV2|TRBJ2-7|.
CASSGPGGGGYEQYF
TGTGCCAGCAGTGGGCCGGGGGGAGGGGGTTACGAGCAGTACTTC
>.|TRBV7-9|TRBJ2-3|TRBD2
CASSPSGTSGTSTDTQYF
TGTGCCAGCAGCCCATCCGGGACTAGCGGGACTAGCACAGATACGCAGTATTTT
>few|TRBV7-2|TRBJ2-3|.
CASSLAVLGEQYF
TGTGCCAGCAGCTTAGCGGTGCTCGGGGAGCAGTATTTT
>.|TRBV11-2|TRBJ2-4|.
CASSLGNGENIQYF
TGTGCCAGCAGCTTAGGTAACGGGGAAAACATTCAGTACTTC
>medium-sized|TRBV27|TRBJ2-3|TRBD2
CASSSPSGFTDTQYF
TGTGCCAGCAGTTCCCCTAGCGGATTCACAGATACGCAGTATTTT
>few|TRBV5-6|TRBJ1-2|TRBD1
CASSRDRGRNYGYTF
TGTGCCAGCAGCCGTGACAGGGGGCGCAACTATGGCTACACCTTC
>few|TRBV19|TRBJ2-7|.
CASSPNVGYEQYF
TGTGCCAGTAGTCCGAACGTCGGCTACGAGCAGTACTTC
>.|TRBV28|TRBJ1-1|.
CASIRGGENTEAFF
TGTGCCAGCATCCGAGGGGGAGAAAACACTGAAGCTTTCTTT
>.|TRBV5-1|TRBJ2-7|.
CASRQAPDTEQYF
TGCGCCAGCCGCCAAGCCCCAGATACCGAGCAGTACTTC
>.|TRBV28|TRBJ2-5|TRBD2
CASSLSGPPETQYF
TGTGCCAGCAGCCTTAGCGGGCCCCCGGAGACCCAGTACTTC
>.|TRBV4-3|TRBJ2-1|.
CASSQILGGSLSYNEQFF
TGCGCCAGCAGCCAGATATTGGGGGGTAGCCTGTCGTACAATGAGCAGTTCTTC
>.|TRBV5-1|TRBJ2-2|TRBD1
CASRQGLGTGELFF
TGCGCCAGTAGACAGGGGCTGGGGACCGGGGAGCTGTTTTTT
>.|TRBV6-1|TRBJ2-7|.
CASRLRTVSTGEQYF
TGTGCCAGCAGACTCCGAACGGTCTCGACTGGGGAGCAGTACTTC
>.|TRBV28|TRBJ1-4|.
CASSEPRLDLFF
TGTGCCAGCAGTGAACCCCGGTTAGATCTGTTTTTT
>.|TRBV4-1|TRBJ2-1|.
CASSQVGVSQFF
TGCGCCAGCAGCCAAGTGGGAGTTTCTCAGTTCTTC
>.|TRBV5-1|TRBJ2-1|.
CASSRTVQSSYNEQFF
TGCGCCAGCAGCCGGACAGTTCAAAGCTCCTACAATGAGCAGTTCTTC
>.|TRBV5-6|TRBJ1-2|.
CASSYDHGWTF
TGTGCCAGCAGCTACGACCACGGATGGACCTTC
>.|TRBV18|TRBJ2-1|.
CASSPMDEQFF
TGTGCCAGCTCACCAATGGACGAGCAGTTCTTC
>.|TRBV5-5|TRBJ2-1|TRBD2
CASSFGLAGGAYNEQFF
TGTGCCAGCAGCTTCGGACTAGCGGGGGGGGCCTACAATGAGCAGTTCTTC
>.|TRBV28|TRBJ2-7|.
CASSLRVQQYF
TGTGCCAGCAGTTTAAGGGTGCAGCAGTACTTC
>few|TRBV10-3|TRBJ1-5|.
CAISESGTSNQPQHF
TGTGCCATCAGTGAGTCGGGGACGAGCAATCAGCCCCAGCATTTT
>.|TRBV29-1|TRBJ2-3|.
CSGNRDKGHTQYF
TGCAGCGGTAACCGGGACAAAGGGCATACGCAGTATTTT
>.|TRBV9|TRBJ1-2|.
CASAGSAYYGYTF
TGTGCCAGCGCAGGGAGTGCCTACTATGGCTACACCTTC
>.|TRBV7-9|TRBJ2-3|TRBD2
CASSLASGGPTDTQYF
TGTGCCAGCAGCTTGGCTAGCGGGGGGCCCACAGATACGCAGTATTTT
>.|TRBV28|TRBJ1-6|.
CASSVDLLRFYNSPLHF
TGTGCCAGCAGTGTGGACCTCCTAAGATTTTATAATTCACCCCTCCACTTT
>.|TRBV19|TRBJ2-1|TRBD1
CASRHPGQGVAEFF
TGTGCCAGTAGACACCCGGGACAGGGGGTTGCCGAGTTCTTC
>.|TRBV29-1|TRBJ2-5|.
CSATDDQETQYF
TGCAGCGCAACGGACGACCAAGAGACCCAGTACTTC
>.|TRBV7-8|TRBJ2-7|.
CASRARGGYEQYF
TGTGCCAGCAGAGCAAGGGGAGGCTACGAGCAGTACTTC
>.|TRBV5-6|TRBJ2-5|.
CASTPSGGLGETQYF
TGTGCCAGCACTCCCTCGGGGGGCCTGGGAGAGACCCAGTACTTC
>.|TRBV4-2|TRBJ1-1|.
CASSPGRTAKLEAFF
TGTGCCAGCAGCCCTGGCAGGACAGCTAAACTTGAAGCTTTCTTT